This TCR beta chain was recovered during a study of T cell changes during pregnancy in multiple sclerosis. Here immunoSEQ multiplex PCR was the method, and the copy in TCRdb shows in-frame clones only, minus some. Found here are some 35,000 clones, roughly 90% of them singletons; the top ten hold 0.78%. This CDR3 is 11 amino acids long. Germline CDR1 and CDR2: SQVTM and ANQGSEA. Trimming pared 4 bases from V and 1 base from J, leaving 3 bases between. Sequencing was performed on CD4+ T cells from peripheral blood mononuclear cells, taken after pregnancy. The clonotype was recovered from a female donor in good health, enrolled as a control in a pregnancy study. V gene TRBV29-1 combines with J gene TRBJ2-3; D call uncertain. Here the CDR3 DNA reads TGCAGCGTTGGAGGCACAGATACGCAGTATTTT. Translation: CSVGGTDTQYF.